This TCR beta chain was sequenced for a study of control samples from healthy donors and cancer patients. V lost 5 bases and J 4 bases, leaving 11 bases between the germline ends. The CDR3 covers 13 residues. Germline V CDR1 and CDR2: KGHSH, LQKENI. TCRdb's copy holds only in-frame clones and misses some; the assay was immunoSEQ multiplex PCR. The sample records 46,000 or so clones, roughly 92% being singletons. This TCR was recovered from a woman aged 45-59 years with head and neck cancer. Sequencing was carried out using PBMCs. The chain couples TRBV18 to TRBJ2-5; no reliable D call. CDR3 coding DNA: TGTGCCAGCTCAAATAGTTCCGGAGAGACCCAGTACTTC. Its translation: CASSNSSGETQYF. The full variable domain, with the rest looked up from reference TRBV18 and TRBJ2-5, is NAGVMQNPRHLVRRRGQEARLRCSPMKGHSHVYWYRQLPEEGLKFMVYLQKENIIDESGMPKERFSAEFPKEGPSILRIQQVVRGDSAAYFCASSNSSGETQYFGPGTRLLVL.